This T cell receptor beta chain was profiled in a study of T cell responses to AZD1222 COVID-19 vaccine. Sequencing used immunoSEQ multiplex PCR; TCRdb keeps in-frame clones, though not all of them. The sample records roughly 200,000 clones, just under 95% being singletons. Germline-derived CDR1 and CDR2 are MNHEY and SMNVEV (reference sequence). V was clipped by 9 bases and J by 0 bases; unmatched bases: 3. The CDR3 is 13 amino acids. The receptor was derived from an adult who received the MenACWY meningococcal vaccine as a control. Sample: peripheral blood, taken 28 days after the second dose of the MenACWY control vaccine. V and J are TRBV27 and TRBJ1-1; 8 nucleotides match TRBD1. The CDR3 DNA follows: TGTGCCAGTAGGACAGGGCTGAACACTGAAGCTTTCTTT. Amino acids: CASRTGLNTEAFF.